This T cell receptor (beta chain) was captured in a study of blood T cell repertoires in COVID-19 (TCRdb year 2020). With respect to the entire study: The collaborator samples originated in the United States, Italy and Spain and spanned the acute and convalescent phases of COVID-19. Where HLA class I and class II types were available, the types were taken from metadata supplied by the sample provider, not from assay-based typing. A de-identified subject ID, COVID-19 status, age in years and sex were almost always included in the sample metadata. Samples were obtained from the ongoing ImmuneRACE study (first 160 participants) and from some 1,200 subjects provided by 6 global collaborators. The prospective study material was composed of cDNA or gDNA derived from T cells, B-cell-depleted T cells, or PBMCs. The repertoires were released in a freely available public database meant as a resource for research on the immune response to SARS-CoV-2. The dataset comprised deeply sampled blood TCRbeta repertoires from subjects exposed to, actively infected with, or recovered from COVID-19. What the work shows at the level of the full study, not this receptor alone: The amount of clinical and demographic metadata varied by source and participant and was provided uncurated.

V trim: 4 bases; J trim: 0 bases; unmatched bases: 5. Based on the germline V gene (reference sequence), the CDR1 and CDR2 sequences are LNHDA and SQIVND. From the cysteine through the phenylalanine, the CDR3 covers 17 amino acids. Only the CDR3 region is kept as DNA, spanning 51 bases read in frame from base 1. Each collaborating institution followed its own protocols to collect whole blood in K2EDTA tubes. For TCRbeta analysis, collaborators shipped samples as frozen whole blood, isolated PBMCs, or DNA extracted from either of those sample types. A word on this clone: Its antigen remains unidentified. Base qualities are not provided; no much larger clone lies one nucleotide away.

TCRbeta CDR3 regions were amplified from genomic DNA by means of the immunoSEQ Assay, a bias-controlled multiplex PCR. In the original analysis: Nucleated cell counts per sample were estimated from amplification of reference gene primers within the assay. To quantify the absolute abundance of each unique TCRbeta CDR3 rearrangement, sequence reads were collapsed and filtered. For each sample, productive Simpson clonality was calculated as the square root of Simpson's diversity index over productive rearrangements. In its TCRdb copy, this immuneACCESS table keeps in-frame sequences only and misses some clones. Where compared with another copy, unresolved V genes explain less than half of these, and the others have no known cause. V, J and clone size were drawn from that table, and D and trimming were deduced from the DNA. The sample records fewer than 150,000 clones, approximately 84% of which are singletons. The top ten constitute 7.5% to 8.5% of the sample.

The sequence was obtained from a human donor in a cohort sampled during active COVID-19. The chain is assembled from TRBV19 and TRBJ2-5, and TRBD2 matches 13 of the central bases. Source material: peripheral blood. The CDR3 sequence is CASSKRGLAGHQETQYF. The DNA sequence follows: TGTGCCAGTAGTAAAAGGGGACTAGCGGGGCACCAAGAGACCCAGTACTTC.